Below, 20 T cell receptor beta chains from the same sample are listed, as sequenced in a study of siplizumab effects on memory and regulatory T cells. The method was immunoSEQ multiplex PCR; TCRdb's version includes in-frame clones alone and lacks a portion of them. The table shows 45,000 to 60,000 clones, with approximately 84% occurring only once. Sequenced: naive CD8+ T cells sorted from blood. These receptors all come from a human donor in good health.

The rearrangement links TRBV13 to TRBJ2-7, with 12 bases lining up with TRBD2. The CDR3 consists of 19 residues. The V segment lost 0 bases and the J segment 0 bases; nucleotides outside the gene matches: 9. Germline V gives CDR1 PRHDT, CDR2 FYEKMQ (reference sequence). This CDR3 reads CASSLGLRGTSGSSYEQYF. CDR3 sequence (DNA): TGTGCCAGCAGCTTAGGCCTTAGGGGGACTAGCGGGTCCTCCTACGAGCAGTACTTC.

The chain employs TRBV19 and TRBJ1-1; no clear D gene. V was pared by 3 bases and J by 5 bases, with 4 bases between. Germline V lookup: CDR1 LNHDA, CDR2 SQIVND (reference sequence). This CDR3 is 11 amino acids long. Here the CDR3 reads CASSIYTEAFF. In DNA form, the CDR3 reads TGTGCCAGTAGTATCTATACTGAAGCTTTCTTT.

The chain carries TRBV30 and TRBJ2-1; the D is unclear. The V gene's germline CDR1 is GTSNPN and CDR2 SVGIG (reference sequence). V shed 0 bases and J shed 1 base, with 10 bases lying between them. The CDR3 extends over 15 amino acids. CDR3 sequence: CAWSVPPLSYNEQFF. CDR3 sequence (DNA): TGTGCCTGGAGTGTACCCCCCCTATCCTACAATGAGCAGTTCTTC.

The CDR3 DNA is TGTGCCAGCTCATTCGACAATAGCAATCAGCCCCAGCATTTT. Its translation is CASSFDNSNQPQHF. The gene calls are TRBV18 and TRBJ1-5; D gene ambiguous. The CDR3 totals 14 residues. The germline V gene encodes CDR1 KGHSH and CDR2 LQKENI. V gave up 5 bases and J gave up 0 bases, with 8 bases separating them.

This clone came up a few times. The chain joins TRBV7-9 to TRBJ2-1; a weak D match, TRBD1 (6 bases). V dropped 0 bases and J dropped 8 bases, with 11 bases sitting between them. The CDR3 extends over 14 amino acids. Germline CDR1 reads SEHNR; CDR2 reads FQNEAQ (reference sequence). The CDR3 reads CASSLALQGYEQFF. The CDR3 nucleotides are TGTGCCAGCAGCTTAGCGCTGCAGGGGTATGAGCAGTTCTTC.

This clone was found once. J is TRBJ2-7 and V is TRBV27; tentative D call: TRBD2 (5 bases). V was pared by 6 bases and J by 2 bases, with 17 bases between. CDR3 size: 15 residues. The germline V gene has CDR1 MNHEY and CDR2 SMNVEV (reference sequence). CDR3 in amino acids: CASSYGRAPTYEQYF. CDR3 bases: TGTGCCAGCAGCTACGGGCGGGCCCCTACCTACGAGCAGTACTTC.

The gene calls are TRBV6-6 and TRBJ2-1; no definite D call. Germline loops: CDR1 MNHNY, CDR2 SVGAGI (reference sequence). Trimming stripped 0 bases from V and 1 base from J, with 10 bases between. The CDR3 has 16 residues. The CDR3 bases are TGTGCCAGCAGTTACTCGGTCTTAAGTTCCTACAATGAGCAGTTCTTC. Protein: CASSYSVLSSYNEQFF.

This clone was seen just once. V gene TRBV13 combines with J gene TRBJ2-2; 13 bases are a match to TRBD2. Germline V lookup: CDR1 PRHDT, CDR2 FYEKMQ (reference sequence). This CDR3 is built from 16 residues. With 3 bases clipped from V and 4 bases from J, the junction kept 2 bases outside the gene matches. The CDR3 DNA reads TGTGCCAGCAGCTTCGGGACTAGCGGGGTCACCGGGGAGCTGTTTTTT. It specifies CASSFGTSGVTGELFF.

CDR3 in amino acids: CASSPLAGYNEQFF. The CDR3 nucleotides are TGTGCCAGCAGCCCCCTAGCGGGGTACAATGAGCAGTTCTTC. The rearrangement links TRBV14 to TRBJ2-1; 9 positions match TRBD2. V lost 4 bases and J lost 4; bases outside the gene matches: 2. CDR1 is SGHDN, CDR2 FVKESK, per germline. The length of the CDR3 is 14 residues.

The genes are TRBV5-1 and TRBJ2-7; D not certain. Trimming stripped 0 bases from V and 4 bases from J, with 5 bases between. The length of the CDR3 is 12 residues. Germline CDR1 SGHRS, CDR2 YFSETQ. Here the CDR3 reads CASSLGGYEQYF. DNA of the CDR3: TGCGCCAGCAGCTTGGGCGGTTACGAGCAGTACTTC.

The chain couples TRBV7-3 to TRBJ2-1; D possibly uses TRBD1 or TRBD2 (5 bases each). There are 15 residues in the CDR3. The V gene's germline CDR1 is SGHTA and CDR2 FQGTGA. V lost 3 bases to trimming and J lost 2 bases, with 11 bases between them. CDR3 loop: CASSFGPGPYNEQFF. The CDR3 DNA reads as TGTGCCAGCAGCTTCGGACCGGGACCCTACAATGAGCAGTTCTTC.

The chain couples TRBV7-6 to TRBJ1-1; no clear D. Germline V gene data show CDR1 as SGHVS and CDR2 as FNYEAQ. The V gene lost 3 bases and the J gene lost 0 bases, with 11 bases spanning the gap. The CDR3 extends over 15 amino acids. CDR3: CASSLTSALNTEAFF. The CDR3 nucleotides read TGTGCCAGCAGCTTGACTTCGGCCTTGAACACTGAAGCTTTCTTT.

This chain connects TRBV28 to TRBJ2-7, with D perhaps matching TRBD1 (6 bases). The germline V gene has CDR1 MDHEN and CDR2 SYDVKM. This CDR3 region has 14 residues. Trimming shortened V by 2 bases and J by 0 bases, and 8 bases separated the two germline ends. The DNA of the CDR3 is TGTGCCAGCAGTTTAACAGGGTTCTCCTACGAGCAGTACTTC. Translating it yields CASSLTGFSYEQYF.

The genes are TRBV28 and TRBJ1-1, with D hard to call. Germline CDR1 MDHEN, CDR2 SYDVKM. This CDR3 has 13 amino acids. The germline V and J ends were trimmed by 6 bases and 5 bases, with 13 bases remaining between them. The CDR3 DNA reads TGTGCCAGCAGATTTCTTCGGTTGACTGAAGCTTTCTTT. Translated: CASRFLRLTEAFF. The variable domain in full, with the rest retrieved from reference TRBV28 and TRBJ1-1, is DVKVTQSSRYLVKRTGEKVFLECVQDMDHENMFWYRQDPGLGLRLIYFSYDVKMKEKGDIPEGYSVSREKKERFSLILESASTNQTSMYLCASRFLRLTEAFFGQGTRLTVV.

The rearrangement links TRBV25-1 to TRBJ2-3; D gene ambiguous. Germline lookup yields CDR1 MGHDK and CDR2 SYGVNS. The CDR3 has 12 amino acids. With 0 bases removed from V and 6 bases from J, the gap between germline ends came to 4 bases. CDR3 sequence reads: CASSEYTDTQYF. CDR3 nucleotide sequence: TGTGCCAGCAGTGAATATACGGATACGCAGTATTTT.

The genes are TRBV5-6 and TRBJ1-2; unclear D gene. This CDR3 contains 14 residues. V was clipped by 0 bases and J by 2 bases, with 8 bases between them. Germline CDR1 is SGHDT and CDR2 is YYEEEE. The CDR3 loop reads CASSLGRTNYGYTF. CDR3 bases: TGTGCCAGCAGCTTGGGACGTACCAACTATGGCTACACCTTC.

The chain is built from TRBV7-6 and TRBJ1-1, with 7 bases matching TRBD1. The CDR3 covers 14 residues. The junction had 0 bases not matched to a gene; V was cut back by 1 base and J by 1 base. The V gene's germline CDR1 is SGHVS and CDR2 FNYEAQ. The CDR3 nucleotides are TGTGCCAGCAGCTTAGACAGGGGGAACACTGAAGCTTTCTTT. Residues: CASSLDRGNTEAFF.

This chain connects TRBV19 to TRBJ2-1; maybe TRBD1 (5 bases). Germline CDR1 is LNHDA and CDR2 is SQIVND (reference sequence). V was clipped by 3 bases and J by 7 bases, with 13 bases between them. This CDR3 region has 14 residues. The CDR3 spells CASSILAGKNEQFF. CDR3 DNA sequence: TGTGCCAGTAGTATCCTGGCAGGGAAAAATGAGCAGTTCTTC.

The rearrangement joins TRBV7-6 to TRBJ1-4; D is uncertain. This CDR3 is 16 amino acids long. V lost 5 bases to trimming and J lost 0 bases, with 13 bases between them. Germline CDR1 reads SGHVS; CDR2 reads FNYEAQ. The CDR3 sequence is CASSPWSSATNEKLFF. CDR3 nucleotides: TGTGCCAGCAGCCCCTGGTCGAGTGCAACTAATGAAAAACTGTTTTTT.

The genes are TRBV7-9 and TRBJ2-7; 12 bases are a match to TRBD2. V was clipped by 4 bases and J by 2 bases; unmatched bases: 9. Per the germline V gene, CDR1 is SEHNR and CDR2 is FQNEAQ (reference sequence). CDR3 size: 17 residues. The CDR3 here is CASSWPGTSGYTYEQYF. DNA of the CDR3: TGTGCCAGCAGCTGGCCCGGGACTAGCGGGTATACCTACGAGCAGTACTTC.